The source of this T cell receptor (beta chain) is a study of cytomegalovirus exposure and HLA in healthy donors. Remarks on this clone: Its specificity is unknown.

Study results and caveats: Earlier results showed most TCR beta V segments being productive about 87% or about 30% of the time. Researchers reported in a later analysis that a missense DCLRE1C variant was tied to TCR beta V- and J-gene trimming. Researchers reported from a later analysis that most CMV-associated TCR beta chains appeared HLA-restricted.

Researchers ran the PCR with 60 Vbeta and 13 Jbeta primers. Per the original data handling: There were tens of millions of unique TCR beta chains by a later count, and some 12 million of them were shared. The protocol was immunoSEQ multiplex PCR, while the TCRdb copy is restricted to in-frame clones and leaves out a portion. Clone size and the V and J calls come from that table; the DNA yielded D and trimming. The data show roughly 100,000 clones, with roughly four fifths seen just once and 1.6% held by the top ten. Germline lookup yields CDR1 LGHNA and CDR2 YSLEER. Trimming pared 5 bases from V and 6 bases from J, leaving 11 bases between. The length of the CDR3 is 13 residues.

The clonotype was recovered from a man in his fifties or sixties in good health and CMV-seronegative. What was sequenced was PBMCs. The rearrangement links TRBV4-3 to TRBJ2-4; maybe TRBD2 (5 bases). CDR3: CASSRGEGNIQYF. The CDR3 DNA sequence: TGCGCCAGCAGCAGAGGTGAGGGAAACATTCAGTACTTC.